The next 32 T cell receptor beta chains were all read from a single sample in a study of regulatory T cells in long-lasting Graves disease. For TCR beta, libraries came from iRepertoire HTBI primers and Arm-PCR of CDR3 regions. One entry per CDR3 protein results from TCRdb running MiXCR on the multiplex PCR reads. The sample contains approximately 400,000 distinct CDR3 sequences, 15% of which appear only once. The time point: newly diagnosed GD, antithyroid drugs for less than 3 months. RNA extracted from PBMCs served as the sequencing template. This sample also appeared in a second study, on T cells in Graves' hyperthyroidism and ophthalmopathy.

Sequencing was performed on peripheral blood mononuclear cells (PBMCs), taken at new diagnosis, from a patient treated with antithyroid drugs. The receptors were sampled from a woman aged 25-40 years with Graves disease.

The chain couples TRBV12-5 to TRBJ2-7; D perhaps matches TRBD1 (5 bases). CDR3 length equals 15 residues. Germline CDR1 LGHNT, CDR2 FRNRAP. Trimming removed 6 bases from V and 2 bases from J, with 17 bases in between. The CDR3 is CASGPETAFPYEQYF. Written as DNA, the CDR3 is TGTGCTAGTGGCCCTGAGACAGCTTTTCCCTACGAGCAGTACTTC. The entire variable domain, with the rest obtained from reference TRBV12-5 and TRBJ2-7, is as follows: DARVTQTPRHKVTEMGQEVTMRCQPILGHNTVFWYRQTMMQGLELLAYFRNRAPLDDSGMPKDRFSAEMPDATLATLKIQPSEPRDSAVYFCASGPETAFPYEQYFGPGTRLTVT.

This clonotype was seen a few times. The chain joins TRBV6-1 to TRBJ2-7; a possible D gene is TRBD1 (6 bases). This CDR3 is 12 amino acids long. Germline V gene data show CDR1 as MNHNS and CDR2 as SASEGT. Trimming removed 5 bases from V and 3 bases from J, with 8 bases in between. CDR3 in amino acids: CASSTGNYEQYF. The CDR3 DNA follows: TGTGCCAGCAGTACAGGGAACTACGAGCAGTACTTC.

The chain has TRBV28 and TRBJ2-7; 9 bases agree with TRBD2. V was pared by 6 bases and J by 0 bases, with 6 bases of the junction left unmatched. The CDR3 is 15 residues long. Germline-derived CDR1 and CDR2 are MDHEN and SYDVKM. CDR3 DNA sequence: TGTGCCAGCAGGTCGTGGGGACTAGCCTCCTACGAGCAGTACTTC. It yields the protein CASRSWGLASYEQYF.

The sample holds many counts of this clonotype. This chain joins TRBV6-2 or TRBV6-3 and TRBJ2-3, with 7 bases identical to TRBD2. The CDR3 consists of 16 residues. V lost 0 bases, J lost 0 bases, and 3 bases stayed unmatched. Germline V gene sequence: CDR1 MNHEY, CDR2 SVGEGT. In DNA, the CDR3 is TGTGCCAGCAGTTACTCGCCTAGCGGTAGCACAGATACGCAGTATTTT. Protein: CASSYSPSGSTDTQYF.

This clonotype was picked up many times. The V call is TRBV28, the J call TRBJ2-7, with D maybe TRBD1 (5 bases). Trimming took off 4 bases at V and 4 bases at J, with 14 bases between the two ends. The CDR3 is made up of 14 amino acids. CDR1 and CDR2 (germline): MDHEN, SYDVKM. The CDR3 DNA reads as TGTGCCAGCAGTTACCAGGGTAATCCTTACGAGCAGTACTTC. Protein: CASSYQGNPYEQYF.

This clonotype was detected a few times. In DNA, the CDR3 is TGTGCCAGCAGCTCCAGGCTCAGAGACACAGATACGCAGTATTTT. This translates into CASSSRLRDTDTQYF. This chain connects TRBV13 to TRBJ2-3; D is uncertain. The V end lost 4 bases, the J end lost 2 bases, and 13 bases lay between the germline ends. The germline V gene has CDR1 PRHDT and CDR2 FYEKMQ (reference sequence). This CDR3 is built from 15 residues.

V is TRBV10-3 and J is TRBJ1-6; D perhaps matches TRBD1 (5 bases). The CDR3 spans 14 residues. Germline V CDR1 and CDR2: ENHRY, SYGVKD. V was cut by 0 bases and J by 9 bases, with 9 bases left in between. The CDR3 spells CAISESQGRSPLHF. The CDR3 bases are TGTGCCATCAGTGAGTCGCAGGGCCGTTCACCCCTCCACTTT.

This clonotype was counted at least ten times. This chain connects TRBV12-3 or TRBV12-4 to TRBJ2-1, with D uncertain. V gave up 8 bases and J gave up 7 bases, with 12 bases separating them. The CDR3 runs 12 residues. The CDR3 protein is CASGPSWNEQFF. CDR3 nucleotide sequence: TGTGCCAGCGGACCCAGCTGGAATGAGCAGTTCTTC.

At least ten counts were recorded for this clonotype. The V call is TRBV3-1, the J call TRBJ1-1, with a possible D match to TRBD1 (5 bases). Deletions cut 0 bases from V and 11 bases from J, with 16 bases between. The CDR3 sequence is 14 residues long. The germline gives CDR1 LGHDT, CDR2 YNNKEL (reference sequence). CDR3 protein: CASSQDLTARGAFF. In nucleotides, the CDR3 is TGTGCCAGCAGCCAAGATTTGACAGCCCGAGGGGCTTTCTTT.

This clonotype has ten or more counts. The chain recombines TRBV29-1 with TRBJ2-1, with 11 bases aligning to TRBD2. The CDR3 consists of 15 residues. The J segment lost 2 bases and the V segment lost 7 bases, leaving 7 bases of the junction unmatched. Germline V gives CDR1 SQVTM, CDR2 ANQGSEA. The CDR3 nucleotides are TGCAGCGGGGGGACTAGCGGACGAGCCTACAATGAGCAGTTCTTC. Residues: CSGGTSGRAYNEQFF.

The chain combines TRBV9 with TRBJ2-3, with D perhaps TRBD1 or TRBD2 (5 bases each). Looked up from germline, CDR1 is SGDLS and CDR2 is YYNGEE. The CDR3 consists of 16 residues. V lost 3 bases to trimming and J lost 3 bases, with 17 bases between them. CDR3 residues: CASSGGDGVGTDTQYF. DNA for the CDR3: TGTGCCAGCAGCGGGGGCGACGGGGTCGGGACAGATACGCAGTATTTT.

This clonotype appeared once. The chain uses TRBV6-4 and TRBJ1-5, with D possibly TRBD1 on 5 matching bases. The CDR3 length is 16 residues. Germline V gene sequence: CDR1 MRHNA, CDR2 SNTAGT. CDR3 sequence reads: CVHIGADRLSNQPQHF. For the CDR3, the DNA is TGTGTCCACATTGGGGCAGACAGACTTAGCAATCAGCCCCAGCATTTT.

This clonotype was observed a handful of times. The J gene is TRBJ2-3, the V gene TRBV20-1; 9 bases agree with TRBD2. Trimming at V came to 5 bases and at J to 3 bases, leaving 9 bases not matched to a gene. Germline V lookup: CDR1 DFQATT, CDR2 SNEGSKA (reference sequence). CDR3 length: 15 amino acids. CDR3 protein: CSASRASGDTDTQYF. The CDR3 coding sequence is TGCAGTGCTTCAAGGGCTAGCGGGGATACAGATACGCAGTATTTT.

In its sample, this clonotype was seen a few times. The chain recombines TRBV27 with TRBJ1-3; no clear D gene. There are 15 residues in the CDR3. V was shortened by 3 bases and J by 0 bases, with 9 bases between the two germline ends. Germline-derived CDR1 and CDR2 are MNHEY and SMNVEV (reference sequence). Here the CDR3 DNA reads TGTGCCAGCAGTTTTAGCCAGGCCTCTGGAAACACCATATATTTT. Its protein product is CASSFSQASGNTIYF.

In nucleotides, the CDR3 is TGCGCCAGCAGATCAACAGGGGGCAAAGAAGCTTTCTTT. Translating gives CASRSTGGKEAFF. This chain links TRBV5-1 with TRBJ1-1, with 9 bases fitting TRBD1. CDR3 length: 13 residues. The germline CDR1 and CDR2 sequences are SGHRS and YFSETQ. V trimming: 5 bases; J trimming: 8 bases; junction bases outside the gene matches: 7.

This clonotype was observed a few times. The chain links TRBV29-1 to TRBJ2-2; D is perhaps TRBD1 or TRBD2 (5 bases each). Germline-derived CDR1 and CDR2 are SQVTM and ANQGSEA. The CDR3 extends over 16 amino acids. Trimming took 4 bases from V and 5 from J, leaving 20 bases between them. CDR3 DNA: TGCAGCGTTGCCCCTCGATCAAGGTGGGGGACCGGGGAGCTGTTTTTT. It yields the protein CSVAPRSRWGTGELFF.

The chain combines TRBV4-2 with TRBJ2-7, with D possibly being TRBD2 (6 bases). The CDR3 runs 16 residues. The germline gives CDR1 LGHNA, CDR2 YNFKEQ. With 11 bases removed from V and 1 base from J, the gap between germline ends came to 24 bases. CDR3 nucleotides: TGTGCCTTCGGGGGTGAGGGAGTAGGATCGTCCTACGAGCAGTACTTC. Translating gives CAFGGEGVGSSYEQYF.

This rearrangement joins TRBV11-3 to TRBJ2-1, with TRBD1 as a possible D gene (6 bases). This CDR3 spans 17 amino acids. Trimming left V 5 bases short and J 7 bases short, with 24 bases between. CDR1 and CDR2 (germline): SGHNT, YENEEA. CDR3 amino acids: CASSPGPMAGVRNEQFF. In DNA form, the CDR3 reads TGTGCCAGCAGCCCGGGGCCTATGGCAGGGGTAAGGAATGAGCAGTTCTTC.

Many counts were recorded for this clonotype. The chain employs TRBV7-9 and TRBJ1-2, with TRBD1 as a possible D gene (5 bases). V was pared by 8 bases and J by 1 base, with 14 bases between. This CDR3 is 14 amino acids long. The germline V gene encodes CDR1 SEHNR and CDR2 FQNEAQ (reference sequence). CDR3 region: CASGRDGNNYGYTF. CDR3 nucleotides: TGTGCCAGCGGGCGGGACGGAAATAACTATGGCTACACCTTC.

This chain links TRBV30 with TRBJ1-1; TRBD1 matches at 7 bases. J was trimmed by 3 bases and V by 0 bases; bases with no gene match: 1. CDR3 length equals 13 residues. CDR1 and CDR2 from the germline V gene are GTSNPN and SVGIG (reference sequence). DNA of the CDR3: TGTGCCTGGAGTGTAGGGACAGACACTGAAGCTTTCTTT. Translation gives CAWSVGTDTEAFF.

Concerning this clonotype: A much larger clone lies one base from this, so it may be a read error. The chain employs TRBV30 and TRBJ1-3; D might be TRBD1 (5 bases). Deletions cut 0 bases from V and 2 bases from J, with 8 bases between. CDR1 GTSNPN and CDR2 SVGIG come from the germline V gene (reference sequence). This CDR3 has 14 amino acids. The CDR3 loop is CAWSVRGPGNTIYF. CDR3 in DNA: TGTGCCTGGAGTGTCCGGGGCCCTGGAAACACCATATATTTT.

Many counts were recorded for this clonotype. V usage is TRBV20-1 and J usage is TRBJ2-7; D may be TRBD2 (5 bases). V was pared by 0 bases and J by 1 base, with 10 bases between. Germline CDR1 reads DFQATT; CDR2 reads SNEGSKA (reference sequence). CDR3 length equals 14 residues. Here the CDR3 reads CSARDSRGSYEQYF. CDR3 bases: TGCAGTGCTAGAGATTCCCGGGGTTCCTACGAGCAGTACTTC.

V usage is TRBV29-1 and J usage is TRBJ2-5; a possible D gene is TRBD2 (5 bases). The CDR3 runs 13 residues. Germline V CDR1 and CDR2: SQVTM, ANQGSEA. V was shortened by 5 bases and J by 1 base, with 11 bases between the two germline ends. The CDR3 DNA sequence: TGCAGCGTTCGTCGGGGTACCCAAGAGACCCAGTACTTC. This sequence encodes CSVRRGTQETQYF.

This clonotype showed up many times. The chain is built from TRBV6-2 or TRBV6-3 and TRBJ2-1; 10 nucleotides match TRBD2. This CDR3 spans 18 amino acids. CDR1 is MNHEY, CDR2 SVGEGT, per germline. V trimming: 0 bases; J trimming: 4 bases; junction bases outside the gene matches: 9. The CDR3: CASSYSPLLAGVYNEQFF. CDR3 DNA sequence: TGTGCCAGCAGTTACTCCCCATTGCTAGCGGGAGTGTACAATGAGCAGTTCTTC.

Points on this clonotype: Without the conserved terminal phenylalanine or tryptophan, this CDR3 likely stems from a read error. The chain combines TRBV3-1 with TRBJ1-2; D call uncertain. Trimming left V 1 base short and J 8 bases short, with 11 bases between. The germline CDR1 and CDR2 sequences are LGHDT and YNNKEL (reference sequence). The CDR3 has 13 amino acids. The CDR3 loop is CASSQGAVSGYTL. The CDR3 DNA reads as TGTGCCAGCAGCCAAGGGGCGGTGTCAGGCTACACCCTC.

This clonotype came up a few times. One end of the junction is discordant with germline, which a read error may explain. CDR3 amino acids: CAASVSGSYNEQFF. The CDR3 coding sequence is TGTGCCGCCAGTGTTAGTGGCTCCTACAATGAGCAGTTCTTC. The chain employs TRBV24-1 and TRBJ2-1; D unresolved. Germline V gene lookup returns CDR1 KGHDR and CDR2 SFDVKD. The CDR3 has 14 amino acids.

Turning to this clonotype: One end of the junction does not line up with germline, which may come from a read error. The rearrangement joins TRBV11-2 to TRBJ2-1; TRBD2 is a possible D gene (5 bases). CDR1 is SGHAT and CDR2 is FQNNGV in the germline V gene. The CDR3 is made up of 15 amino acids. In DNA form, the CDR3 reads TGTGCCAGCAGCCTAGAGGCGGGCCCCTACAATGAGCAGTTCTTC. It translates to CASSLEAGPYNEQFF. Variable domain in full (rest from reference TRBV11-2 and TRBJ2-1): EAGVAQSPRYKIIEKRQSVAFWCNPISGHATLYWYQQILGQGPKLLIQFQNNGVVDDSQLPKDRFSAERLKGVDSTLKIQPAKLEDSAVYLCASSLEAGPYNEQFFGPGTRLTVL.

The chain employs TRBV29-1 and TRBJ1-1; D gene unclear. CDR3 length: 12 amino acids. Germline V CDR1 and CDR2: SQVTM, ANQGSEA. The V gene lost 4 bases and the J gene lost 4 bases, with 10 bases spanning the gap. CDR3 sequence reads: CSVALWGTEAFF. The DNA of the CDR3 is TGCAGCGTTGCCCTTTGGGGCACTGAAGCTTTCTTT.

The CDR3 loop is CASTSTSEYQETQYF. CDR3 DNA sequence: TGTGCCAGCACCTCGACTAGCGAGTACCAAGAGACCCAGTACTTC. The V call is TRBV5-6, the J call TRBJ2-5; 8 bases line up with TRBD2. CDR3 length: 15 amino acids. From germline, CDR1 is SGHDT and CDR2 YYEEEE. Trimming at V came to 6 bases and at J to 0 bases, leaving 7 bases not matched to a gene. Combining the CDR3 with reference TRBV5-6 and TRBJ2-5 gives the whole variable domain DAGVTQSPTHLIKTRGQQVTLRCSPKSGHDTVSWYQQALGQGPQFIFQYYEEEERQRGNFPDRFSGHQFPNYSSELNVNALLLGDSALYLCASTSTSEYQETQYFGPGTRLLVL.

The J gene is TRBJ2-7, the V gene TRBV20-1; 9 bases match TRBD2. The CDR3 covers 12 residues. CDR1 and CDR2 from the germline V gene are DFQATT and SNEGSKA (reference sequence). V was clipped by 7 bases and J by 4 bases; unmatched bases: 5. The CDR3 loop reads CSVRSGRYEQYF. CDR3 nucleotide sequence: TGCAGTGTCAGGAGCGGGAGGTACGAGCAGTACTTC.

This clonotype was picked up a small number of times. Germline and junction disagree at one end, which may indicate a read error. The chain combines TRBV5-1 with TRBJ1-1; possibly TRBD1 for D (5 bases). Germline lookup yields CDR1 SGHRS and CDR2 YFSETQ. The CDR3 contains 13 residues. Here the CDR3 DNA reads TGCGCCAGCAGCCTCAGGGAGAACACTCAAGCTTTCTTT. Residues: CASSLRENTQAFF.

Ten or more counts support this clonotype. The chain employs TRBV6-9 and TRBJ2-5; possible D gene TRBD1, 6 bases. The CDR3 runs 14 residues. Germline values: CDR1 MNHGY, CDR2 SVAAGI. V was shortened by 8 bases and J by 2 bases, with 15 bases between the two germline ends. The CDR3 DNA follows: TGTGCCAGCGGTTGGACAGCCCGACAAGAGACCCAGTACTTC. The encoded protein is CASGWTARQETQYF.